The entry below gives a single TCR beta chain sequence along with its context. This record belongs to a study of shared clonotypes between healthy human individuals. Germline V gives CDR1 SEHNR, CDR2 FQNEAQ (reference sequence). V was clipped by 7 bases and J by 3 bases; unmatched bases: 9. This CDR3 is 16 amino acids long. Method: immunoSEQ multiplex PCR; TCRdb's copy keeps in-frame clones and lacks some. This sample has just over 2,000,000 clones, with approximately 94% found just once. CD45RO-negative, CCR7-positively selected cells formed the naive CD8 fraction, excluding terminally differentiated effector memory CD45RA+ cells.

The receptor was derived from a man younger than 30 in good health. This chain links TRBV7-9 with TRBJ2-3; 11 positions match TRBD2. Material for sequencing was naive CD8+ T cells sorted from blood. CDR3 in amino acids: CASTPSGLAVTDTQYF. In DNA form, the CDR3 reads TGTGCCAGCACACCATCGGGACTAGCGGTTACAGATACGCAGTATTTT.